This T cell receptor (beta chain) emerged from a study of CD8+CD57+ T cells in acquired aplastic anemia. For the study at large: DNA recovered from sorted CD4+ and CD8+ cells had a mean of about 3.5 ug.

With respect to this clonotype: The antigen is undetermined.

Profiling of TCR beta VDJ combinations and CDR3 sequences used genomic DNA as template. TCRdb reprocessed the reads with MiXCR, giving one entry per CDR3 protein. The repertoire holds roughly 160,000 distinct CDR3 sequences, with around 60% as singletons. Regarding the study as a whole: Patient and control CD8+ Simpson's diversity was not significantly different. Overlap between patients and controls comprised roughly 28 CD8+ CDR3 sequences.

Germline CDR1 DFQATT, CDR2 SNEGSKA (reference sequence). V gave up 5 bases and J gave up 8 bases, with 15 bases separating them. This CDR3 has 13 amino acids. The sample consisted of sorted CD4+, CD8+, or CD8+CD57+ T cells (not recorded which) from PBMCs. This clonotype originated in a human donor in good health. The chain has TRBV20-1 and TRBJ1-4; D gene unclear. In DNA, the CDR3 is TGCAGTGCTCCTCATGAGGTCGGGGAAAAACTGTTTTTT. Translated: CSAPHEVGEKLFF.